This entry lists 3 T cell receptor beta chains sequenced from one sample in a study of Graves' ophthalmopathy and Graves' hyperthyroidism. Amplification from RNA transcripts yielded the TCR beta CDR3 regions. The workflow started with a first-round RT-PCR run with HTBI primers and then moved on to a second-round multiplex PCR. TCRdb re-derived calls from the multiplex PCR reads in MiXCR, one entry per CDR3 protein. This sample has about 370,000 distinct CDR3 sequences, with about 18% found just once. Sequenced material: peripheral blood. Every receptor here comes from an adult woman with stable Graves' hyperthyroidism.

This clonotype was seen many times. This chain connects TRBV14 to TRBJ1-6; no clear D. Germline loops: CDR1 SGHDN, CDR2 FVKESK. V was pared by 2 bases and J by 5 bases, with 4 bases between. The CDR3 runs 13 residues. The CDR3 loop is CASSQQHNSPLHF. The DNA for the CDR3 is TGTGCCAGCAGCCAACAACATAATTCACCCCTCCACTTT.

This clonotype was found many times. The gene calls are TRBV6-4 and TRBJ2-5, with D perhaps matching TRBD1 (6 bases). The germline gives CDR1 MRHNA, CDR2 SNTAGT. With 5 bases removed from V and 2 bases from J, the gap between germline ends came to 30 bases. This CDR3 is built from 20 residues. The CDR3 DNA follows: TGTGCCAGCAGTCTTATCTTAGAACCAGGACAGTTGGTGGGACAAGAGACCCAGTACTTC. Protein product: CASSLILEPGQLVGQETQYF.

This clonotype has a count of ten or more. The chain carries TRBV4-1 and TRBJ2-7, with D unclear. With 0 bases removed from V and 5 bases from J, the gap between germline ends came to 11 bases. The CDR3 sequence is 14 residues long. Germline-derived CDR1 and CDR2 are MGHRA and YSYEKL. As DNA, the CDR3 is TGCGCCAGCAGCCAAGATGGGCAGTACAACGAGCAGTACTTC. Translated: CASSQDGQYNEQYF.